These 26 T cell receptor beta chains came from one sample sequenced in a study of T cell responses to AZD1222 COVID-19 vaccine. Using immunoSEQ multiplex PCR, the repertoire was profiled, and TCRdb retains in-frame clones only, with some absent. The sample lists tens of thousands of clones; roughly nine tenths were seen once. This sample comprised peripheral blood, obtained on day 0 of AZD1222 vaccination. The source is an adult in good health.

This chain uses TRBV20-1 with TRBJ1-1; weak D call: TRBD1 (5 bases). V was trimmed by 3 bases and J by 2 bases, leaving 19 bases between them. The CDR3 spans 16 residues. Germline CDR1 reads DFQATT; CDR2 reads SNEGSKA (reference sequence). The CDR3 DNA is TGCAGTGCTAGTCGCAGCGTTGGAGGGGTAAACACTGAAGCTTTCTTT. This gives the protein CSASRSVGGVNTEAFF.

The chain combines TRBV6-6 with TRBJ1-2; 8 positions agree with TRBD1. This CDR3 is built from 16 residues. Unmatched junction bases numbered 14, after V lost 7 bases and J lost 4 bases. Germline assignment: CDR1 MNHNY and CDR2 SVGAGI (reference sequence). The CDR3 is CASNLAPGQVPYGYTF. In DNA form, the CDR3 reads TGTGCCAGCAACCTCGCTCCGGGACAGGTTCCCTATGGCTACACCTTC.

In its sample, this clone was seen a few times. CDR3 region: CASRGQGYEQYF. CDR3 nucleotides: TGTGCCAGCAGGGGACAGGGTTACGAGCAGTACTTC. The chain links TRBV2 to TRBJ2-7; 9 nucleotides line up with TRBD1. With V trimmed by 6 bases and J by 4 bases, 1 base remained unmatched. CDR1 and CDR2 from the germline V gene are SNHLY and FYNNEI. The CDR3 runs 12 residues.

The J gene is TRBJ2-1, the V gene TRBV6-1; D is undetermined. The germline CDR1 and CDR2 sequences are MNHNS and SASEGT. CDR3 length equals 12 residues. With 0 bases removed from V and 14 bases from J, the gap between germline ends came to 11 bases. CDR3 bases: TGTGCCAGCAGTGAAGCCCCCAGGCCTGAGTTCTTC. Protein: CASSEAPRPEFF.

J is TRBJ1-5 and V is TRBV19; the match to TRBD1 covers 8 bases. V gave up 2 bases and J gave up 7 bases; unmatched junction bases: 7. Germline CDR1 and CDR2: LNHDA and SQIVND (reference sequence). CDR3 size: 15 residues. Written as DNA, the CDR3 is TGTGCCAGTAGTATATCCCCAGGGGGCCCACAGCCCCAGCATTTT. Amino acid sequence: CASSISPGGPQPQHF.

The genes are TRBV3-1 (or the pseudogene TRBV3-2) and TRBJ2-5; perhaps D is TRBD1 or TRBD2 (5 bases each). CDR1 is LGHDT and CDR2 is YNNKEL in the germline V gene (reference sequence). V lost 3 bases, J lost 3 bases, and 11 bases lay in between. CDR3 length: 14 amino acids. The chain's CDR3 is CASSQTWGKETQYF. The CDR3 DNA reads as TGTGCCAGCAGCCAGACCTGGGGGAAAGAGACCCAGTACTTC.

The chain recombines TRBV11-3 with TRBJ1-1, with D possibly matching TRBD1 (6 bases). The CDR3 has 15 residues. The germline V gene has CDR1 SGHNT and CDR2 YENEEA. V was clipped by 5 bases and J by 4 bases, with 17 bases between them. CDR3 in DNA: TGTGCCAGCAGCCTGGATGGGGGGCTGGGCACTGAAGCTTTCTTT. Protein sequence: CASSLDGGLGTEAFF.

This chain joins TRBV12-3 or TRBV12-4 and TRBJ1-1; D not certain. The germline V and J ends were trimmed by 5 bases and 3 bases, with 10 bases remaining between them. The CDR3 spans 13 residues. As DNA, the CDR3 is TGTGCCAGCAGTATAAGTTGGTACACTGAAGCTTTCTTT. Protein: CASSISWYTEAFF.

This chain connects TRBV15 to TRBJ2-5, with a tentative D call TRBD2 (6 bases). The CDR3 contains 15 residues. The V gene's germline CDR1 is LNHNV and CDR2 YYDKDF (reference sequence). The V end was cut by 5 bases, the J end by 7 bases, with 20 bases between. Here the CDR3 reads CATSVTLGVGGTQYF. The CDR3 DNA reads as TGTGCCACCAGCGTAACCCTCGGAGTCGGGGGGACCCAGTACTTC.

The rearrangement joins TRBV7-2 to TRBJ2-3; TRBD1 might be the D (5 bases). Looked up from germline, CDR1 is SGHTA and CDR2 is FQGNSA. The CDR3 is 14 amino acids. V was pared by 6 bases and J by 1 base, with 11 bases between. CDR3 sequence reads: CASSLDTRTDTQYF. The DNA of the CDR3 is TGTGCCAGCAGTCTGGACACCCGCACAGATACGCAGTATTTT.

The gene calls are TRBV9 and TRBJ2-2; no definite D call. Germline values: CDR1 SGDLS, CDR2 YYNGEE. This CDR3 is 14 amino acids long. The V and J ends lost 5 bases and 7 bases respectively, with 15 bases between them. CDR3 residues: CASSETLIHGELFF. The CDR3 DNA is TGTGCCAGCAGTGAGACTTTAATCCACGGGGAGCTGTTTTTT.

CDR3 protein: CASSYLAGEQFF. The CDR3 nucleotides read TGTGCCAGCAGTTATCTAGCTGGTGAGCAGTTCTTC. The chain has TRBV6-5 and TRBJ2-1; weak D call: TRBD2 (5 bases). The CDR3 extends over 12 amino acids. Germline values: CDR1 MNHEY, CDR2 SVGAGI. V lost 3 bases, J lost 9 bases, and 9 bases lay in between.

CDR3 residues: CASSLRQGATNEKLFF. The DNA for the CDR3 is TGTGCCAGCAGCTTAAGACAGGGAGCAACTAATGAAAAACTGTTTTTT. The chain links TRBV7-8 to TRBJ1-4, with 7 bases lining up with TRBD1. V lost 2 bases and J lost 0; bases outside the gene matches: 3. Germline loops: CDR1 SGHVS, CDR2 FQNEAQ. The CDR3 totals 16 residues.

The rearrangement joins TRBV12-3 or TRBV12-4 to TRBJ1-2; TRBD1 agrees at 9 bases. J lost 8 bases, V lost 6 bases, and 7 bases had no gene match. CDR3 size: 13 residues. The CDR3 region has the DNA TGTGCCAGCAGCCCACAGGGGGCTAGGGGCTACACCTTC. Protein: CASSPQGARGYTF.

The chain carries TRBV6-5 and TRBJ2-3; possibly TRBD2 for D (5 bases). In germline, CDR1 is MNHEY, CDR2 SVGAGI. The CDR3 covers 15 residues. V lost 9 bases to trimming and J lost 0 bases, with 16 bases between them. CDR3 nucleotides: TGTGCCAGTAGGCTCCGGACTTCAAGCACAGATACGCAGTATTTT. It yields the protein CASRLRTSSTDTQYF.

The rearrangement joins TRBV11-2 to TRBJ2-7; TRBD2 matches at 9 bases. CDR1 and CDR2 from the germline V gene are SGHAT and FQNNGV. The CDR3 runs to 15 residues. V gave up 8 bases and J gave up 0 bases; unmatched junction bases: 8. As DNA, the CDR3 is TGTGCCAGCGGTGGGAGAGCGGGGGGCTCCTACGAGCAGTACTTC. This sequence encodes CASGGRAGGSYEQYF.

Regarding this clone: The junction shows a germline mismatch at one end, possibly a read error. The rearrangement joins TRBV6-5 to TRBJ1-5; the D is unclear. CDR1 and CDR2 from the germline V gene are MNHEY and SVGAGI. This CDR3 spans 13 amino acids. DNA for the CDR3: TGTGCCAGCAGTTACTTTAGCGATCAGCCCCAGCATTTT. As protein: CASSYFSDQPQHF.

The chain uses TRBV7-9 and TRBJ1-1, with D unclear. Germline V lookup: CDR1 SEHNR, CDR2 FQNEAQ (reference sequence). V lost 5 bases, J lost 1 base, and 11 bases lay in between. The CDR3 length is 14 residues. The CDR3 protein is CASSPSITNTEAFF. DNA of the CDR3: TGTGCCAGCAGCCCCTCAATAACGAACACTGAAGCTTTCTTT.

This chain joins TRBV6-2 or TRBV6-3 and TRBJ2-7; D possibly corresponds to TRBD1 (6 bases). The ends were cut back, 6 bases at V and 4 bases at J, with 10 bases in the middle. The CDR3 is 12 residues long. The germline CDR1 and CDR2 sequences are MNHEY and SVGEGT. The CDR3 loop is CASSPTGYEQYF. The CDR3 coding sequence is TGTGCCAGCAGCCCGACAGGTTACGAGCAGTACTTC.

The J gene is TRBJ1-1, the V gene TRBV6-6; D might be TRBD1 (6 bases). CDR3 length equals 14 residues. Germline assignment: CDR1 MNHNY and CDR2 SVGAGI (reference sequence). V was shortened by 6 bases and J by 2 bases, with 13 bases between the two germline ends. CDR3 protein: CASRVTGKNTEAFF. CDR3 DNA sequence: TGTGCCAGCAGGGTCACAGGGAAAAACACTGAAGCTTTCTTT.

This clone was detected a few times. V and J are TRBV2 and TRBJ1-4; 9 nucleotides align to TRBD1. Losses at the gene ends were 6 bases for V and 5 bases for J; bases not matched to a gene: 7. CDR3 length: 15 residues. CDR1 SNHLY and CDR2 FYNNEI come from the germline V gene. Here the CDR3 DNA reads TGTGCCAGCAGGGCCCGGACAGGGGTGAATGAAAAACTGTTTTTT. Protein: CASRARTGVNEKLFF.

The genes are TRBV10-3 and TRBJ2-5; TRBD2 might be the D (6 bases). Germline V gives CDR1 ENHRY, CDR2 SYGVKD. CDR3 length: 15 residues. V shed 10 bases and J shed 4 bases, with 22 bases lying between them. The CDR3 DNA follows: TGTGCCACAATCGCCGGACTACAGGTGGGAGAGACCCAGTACTTC. This gives the protein CATIAGLQVGETQYF.

V is TRBV10-3 and J is TRBJ1-1; TRBD1 agrees at 7 bases. Germline CDR1 and CDR2: ENHRY and SYGVKD. The CDR3 is 15 amino acids. V shed 7 bases, J shed 0 bases, and the junction held 8 bases outside the gene matches. CDR3 nucleotide sequence: TGTGCCATCACCGAGGGACAGCGGATGAACACTGAAGCTTTCTTT. This translates into CAITEGQRMNTEAFF.

V is TRBV4-2 and J is TRBJ2-1, with TRBD2 matching 7 bases. Germline trimming cut 0 bases from V and 4 bases from J; bases unmatched to any gene: 6. Germline V gives CDR1 LGHNA, CDR2 YNFKEQ. The CDR3 loop spans 16 amino acids. The CDR3 region has the DNA TGTGCCAGCAGCCAAGATACAGCGGGGAGGTACAATGAGCAGTTCTTC. Residues: CASSQDTAGRYNEQFF.

CDR3 loop: CAITPGQGYQETQYF. DNA for the CDR3: TGTGCCATCACCCCGGGACAGGGGTATCAAGAGACCCAGTACTTC. The gene calls are TRBV10-3 and TRBJ2-5; 10 bases fit TRBD1. This CDR3 comprises 15 residues. V dropped 7 bases and J dropped 2; count of bases not matched to a gene: 7. CDR1 is ENHRY and CDR2 is SYGVKD in the germline V gene.

V usage is TRBV4-3 and J usage is TRBJ1-2; tentatively, D is TRBD1 (6 bases). The CDR3 is 16 residues long. V was trimmed by 1 base and J by 4 bases, leaving 16 bases between them. CDR1 and CDR2 (germline): LGHNA, YSLEER. DNA for the CDR3: TGCGCCAGCAGCCAAGGCACAGGGCAGGATTTCTATGGCTACACCTTC. It translates to CASSQGTGQDFYGYTF.